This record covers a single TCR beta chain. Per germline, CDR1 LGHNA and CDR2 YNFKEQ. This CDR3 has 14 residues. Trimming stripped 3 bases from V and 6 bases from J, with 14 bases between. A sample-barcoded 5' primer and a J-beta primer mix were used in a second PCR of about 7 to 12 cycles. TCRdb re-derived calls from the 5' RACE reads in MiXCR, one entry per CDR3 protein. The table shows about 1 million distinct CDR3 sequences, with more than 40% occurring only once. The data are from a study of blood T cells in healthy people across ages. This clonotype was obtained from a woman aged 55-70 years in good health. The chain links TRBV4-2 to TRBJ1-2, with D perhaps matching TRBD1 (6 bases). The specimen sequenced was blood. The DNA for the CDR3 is TGTGCCAGCAGCCACCGTACGCCAGGGGATGGCTACACCTTC. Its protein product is CASSHRTPGDGYTF.